Each of the 3 T cell receptor beta chains below was sequenced from the same sample in a study of blood T cells in healthy people across ages. A second 7 to 11 cycle PCR used barcoded and J-beta primers. TCRdb passed the 5' RACE reads through MiXCR, listing each CDR3 protein once. The sample includes approximately 780,000 distinct CDR3 sequences, under 30% of them seen just once. These data also formed part of another study, on T cells of mothers and their children.

The sequencing input was blood. These receptors were collected from a boy younger than 18 in good health.

This chain links TRBV5-5 with TRBJ2-5; D call uncertain. Trimming took off 1 base at V and 4 bases at J, with 5 bases between the two ends. Per germline, CDR1 SGHKS and CDR2 YYEKEE (reference sequence). CDR3 size: 12 residues. CDR3 bases: TGTGCCAGCAGCTTGCAGCTAGAGACCCAGTACTTC. This sequence encodes CASSLQLETQYF.

This clonotype showed up just a few times. This chain links TRBV6-5 with TRBJ1-4; tentatively, D is TRBD1 (5 bases). Trimming cost V 6 bases and J 8 bases, with 19 bases left between them. The CDR3 is 15 amino acids. Germline-derived CDR1 and CDR2 are MNHEY and SVGAGI. CDR3 DNA sequence: TGTGCCAGCAGACTCCAAGGGGCCCGAGACGAAAAACTGTTTTTT. Translated, it gives CASRLQGARDEKLFF.

This clonotype showed up just a few times. The J gene is TRBJ1-2, the V gene TRBV6-6, with 8 bases aligning to TRBD1. The CDR3 is 15 amino acids. The germline gives CDR1 MNHNY, CDR2 SVGAGI (reference sequence). The V segment lost 6 bases and the J segment 0 bases; nucleotides outside the gene matches: 6. This chain's CDR3 is CASSPGQGSNYGYTF. The CDR3, as DNA: TGTGCCAGCAGCCCAGGACAGGGATCTAACTATGGCTACACCTTC.